The next 2 T cell receptor beta chains were all read from a single sample in a study of cytomegalovirus exposure and HLA in healthy donors. 13 Jbeta primers and 60 Vbeta primers were used for the PCR. TCRdb keeps only in-frame clones here, not all; method: immunoSEQ multiplex PCR. The sample records some 180,000 clones, approximately 80% being singletons. The material sequenced was PBMCs. These receptors all come from a female donor in good health and CMV-seronegative.

The V call is TRBV4-2, the J call TRBJ2-7; tentative D call: TRBD2 (5 bases). The germline gives CDR1 LGHNA, CDR2 YNFKEQ. The CDR3 is made up of 16 amino acids. The V end lost 3 bases, the J end lost 5 bases, and 20 bases lay between the germline ends. The DNA for the CDR3 is TGTGCCAGCAGCCACTTGACCGGATACCTTAGCGACGAGCAGTACTTC. This encodes CASSHLTGYLSDEQYF.

This sequence joins TRBV2 and TRBJ1-2; 9 nucleotides agree with TRBD1. The CDR3 runs to 14 residues. After removal of 5 bases from V and 5 bases from J, the junction contained 6 bases not matched to a gene. Germline CDR1 is SNHLY and CDR2 is FYNNEI. CDR3 bases: TGTGCCAGCAGTAGGGACAGGGAGACGTATGGCTACACCTTC. This gives the protein CASSRDRETYGYTF.